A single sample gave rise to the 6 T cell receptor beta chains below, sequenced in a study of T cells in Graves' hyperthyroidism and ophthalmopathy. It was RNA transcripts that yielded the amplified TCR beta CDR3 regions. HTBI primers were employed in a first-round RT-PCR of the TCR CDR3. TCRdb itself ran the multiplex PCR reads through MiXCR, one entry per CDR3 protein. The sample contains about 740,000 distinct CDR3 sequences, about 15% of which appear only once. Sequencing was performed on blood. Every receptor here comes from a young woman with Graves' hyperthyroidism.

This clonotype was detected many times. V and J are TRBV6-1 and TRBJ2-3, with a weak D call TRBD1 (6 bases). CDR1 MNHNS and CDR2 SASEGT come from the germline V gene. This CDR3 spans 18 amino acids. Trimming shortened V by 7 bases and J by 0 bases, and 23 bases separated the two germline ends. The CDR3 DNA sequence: TGTGCCAGCACCCGCGGCCCCAACAGGGCCTCTAGCACAGATACGCAGTATTTT. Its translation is CASTRGPNRASSTDTQYF.

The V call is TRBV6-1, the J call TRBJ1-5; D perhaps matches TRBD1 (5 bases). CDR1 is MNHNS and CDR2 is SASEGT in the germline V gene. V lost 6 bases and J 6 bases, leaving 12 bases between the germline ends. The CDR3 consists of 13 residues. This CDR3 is CASRGVGAQPQHF. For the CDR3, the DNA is TGTGCCAGCAGGGGGGTTGGGGCTCAGCCCCAGCATTTT.

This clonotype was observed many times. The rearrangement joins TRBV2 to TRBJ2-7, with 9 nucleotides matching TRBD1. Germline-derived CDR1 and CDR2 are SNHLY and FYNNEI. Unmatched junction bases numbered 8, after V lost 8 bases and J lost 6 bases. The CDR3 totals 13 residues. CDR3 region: CASGWDREAEQYF. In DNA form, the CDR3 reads TGTGCCAGCGGATGGGACAGGGAGGCCGAGCAGTACTTC.

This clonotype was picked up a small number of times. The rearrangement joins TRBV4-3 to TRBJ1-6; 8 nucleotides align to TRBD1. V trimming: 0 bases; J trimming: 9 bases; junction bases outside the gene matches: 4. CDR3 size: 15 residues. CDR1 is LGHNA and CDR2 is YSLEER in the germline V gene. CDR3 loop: CASSQDPRGLSPLHF. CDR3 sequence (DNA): TGCGCCAGCAGCCAAGATCCCAGGGGGCTTTCACCCCTCCACTTT.

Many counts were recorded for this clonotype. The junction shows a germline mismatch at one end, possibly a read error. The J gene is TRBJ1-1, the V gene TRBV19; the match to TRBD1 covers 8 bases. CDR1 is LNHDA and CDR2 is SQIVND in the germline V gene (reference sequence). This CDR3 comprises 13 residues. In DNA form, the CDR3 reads TGCGCCAGCAGCTTTACAGGGGGCACTGAAGCTTTCTTT. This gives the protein CASSFTGGTEAFF.

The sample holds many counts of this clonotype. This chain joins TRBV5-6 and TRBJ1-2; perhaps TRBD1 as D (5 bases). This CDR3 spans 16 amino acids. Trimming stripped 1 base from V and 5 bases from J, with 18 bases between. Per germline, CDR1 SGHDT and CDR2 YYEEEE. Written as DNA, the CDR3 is TGTGCCAGCAGCTTGATTCGGGGGGAGAAGACTTATGGCTACACCTTC. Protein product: CASSLIRGEKTYGYTF.